The 27 T cell receptor beta chains reported below all come from one sample, sequenced in a study of cytomegalovirus exposure and HLA in healthy donors. Use of 60 Vbeta and 13 Jbeta primers characterized the PCR. Produced via immunoSEQ multiplex PCR; TCRdb's table is partial and in-frame only. The table has approximately 140,000 clones, about 64% seen once; the top ten hold 7% to 8.5%. Sequences were obtained from PBMCs. All receptors come from a woman aged 60-75 years in good health and CMV-seropositive.

This chain links TRBV4-3 with TRBJ1-3, with 10 positions matching TRBD1. With V trimmed by 3 bases and J by 0 bases, 5 bases remained unmatched. Germline V gives CDR1 LGHNA, CDR2 YSLEER. CDR3 length: 17 amino acids. The CDR3 DNA is TGCGCCAGCAGCCATAGACAGGGGGCCTACTCTGGAAACACCATATATTTT. It encodes CASSHRQGAYSGNTIYF.

This clone has a count of ten or more. The chain couples TRBV4-3 to TRBJ1-1; D not resolved. The V gene lost 4 bases and the J gene lost 0 bases, with 15 bases spanning the gap. Germline assignment: CDR1 LGHNA and CDR2 YSLEER. The CDR3 sequence is 16 residues long. The CDR3: CASSLTTAGMNTEAFF. The CDR3 region has the DNA TGCGCCAGCAGCCTCACAACGGCAGGAATGAACACTGAAGCTTTCTTT.

The rearrangement joins TRBV19 to TRBJ2-2, with D uncertain. Germline lookup yields CDR1 LNHDA and CDR2 SQIVND (reference sequence). The V gene lost 2 bases and the J gene lost 0 bases, with 7 bases spanning the gap. This CDR3 contains 15 residues. CDR3 bases: TGTGCCAGTAGTATAAGCGCGTCGAACACCGGGGAGCTGTTTTTT. This encodes CASSISASNTGELFF.

This clone was counted a few times. The rearrangement uses TRBV9 and TRBJ1-1, with unresolved D. The CDR3 totals 13 residues. Trimming cost V 3 bases and J 3 bases, with 9 bases left between them. Germline CDR1 is SGDLS and CDR2 is YYNGEE. This CDR3 reads CASSAREHTEAFF. The CDR3 DNA is TGTGCCAGCAGCGCCCGGGAGCACACTGAAGCTTTCTTT.

This clone was detected only a few times. The genes are TRBV28 and TRBJ1-5, with TRBD1 matching over 9 bases. V lost 6 bases and J lost 6; bases outside the gene matches: 9. Germline V lookup: CDR1 MDHEN, CDR2 SYDVKM. The CDR3 totals 15 residues. The CDR3 bases are TGTGCCAGCAGCCGGCCTACAGGGGGCGGTCAGCCCCAGCATTTT. This sequence encodes CASSRPTGGGQPQHF.

This sequence joins TRBV9 and TRBJ2-1, with TRBD1 identical over 7 bases. Germline V gene sequence: CDR1 SGDLS, CDR2 YYNGEE. The ends lost 3 bases at V and 4 bases at J; junction bases unmatched: 1. The CDR3 runs 13 residues. The CDR3 region is CASSGQGYNEQFF. DNA for the CDR3: TGTGCCAGCAGCGGACAGGGTTACAATGAGCAGTTCTTC. Full variable domain (rest looked up from reference TRBV9 and TRBJ2-1): DSGVTQTPKHLITATGQRVTLRCSPRSGDLSVYWYQQSLDQGLQFLIQYYNGEERAKGNILERFSAQQFPDLHSELNLSSLELGDSALYFCASSGQGYNEQFFGPGTRLTVL.

The chain uses TRBV30 and TRBJ2-7; the D is unclear. V gave up 4 bases and J gave up 6 bases, with 10 bases separating them. This CDR3 is 11 amino acids long. Germline assignment: CDR1 GTSNPN and CDR2 SVGIG (reference sequence). For the CDR3, the DNA is TGTGCCTGGACTATGGGCTCCGAGCAGTACTTC. It yields the protein CAWTMGSEQYF.

This chain links TRBV7-8 with TRBJ2-7; 9 bases line up with TRBD2. The CDR3 consists of 16 residues. V shed 1 base and J 5 bases; nucleotides not matched to a gene: 9. Germline V gives CDR1 SGHVS, CDR2 FQNEAQ. As DNA, the CDR3 is TGTGCCAGCAGCTTAGTTGTGAGCGGGAGGCCCCACGAGCAGTACTTC. Amino acids: CASSLVVSGRPHEQYF.

This chain joins TRBV2 and TRBJ2-1, with 7 nucleotides matching TRBD2. Germline trimming cut 2 bases from V and 0 bases from J; bases unmatched to any gene: 13. This CDR3 spans 19 amino acids. Germline V CDR1 and CDR2: SNHLY, FYNNEI. The CDR3 DNA sequence: TGTGCCAGCAGTGAACGGGGTCCGGGACTATCGAGCTCCTACAATGAGCAGTTCTTC. Encoded protein: CASSERGPGLSSSYNEQFF.

This clone was observed a single time. This chain links TRBV11-2 with TRBJ1-2; the D gene is possibly TRBD1 (5 bases). The V end was cut by 5 bases, the J end by 3 bases, with 19 bases between. The CDR3 has 16 amino acids. From germline, CDR1 is SGHAT and CDR2 FQNNGV. CDR3: CASSTLAGREDYGYTF. Written as DNA, the CDR3 is TGTGCCAGCAGCACCTTGGCAGGGAGGGAAGACTATGGCTACACCTTC.

The chain couples TRBV11-3 to TRBJ2-7; TRBD1 matches at 7 bases. Per the germline V gene, CDR1 is SGHNT and CDR2 is YENEEA. This CDR3 comprises 13 residues. V was pared by 4 bases and J by 1 base, with 1 base of the junction left unmatched. The CDR3 here is CASSSGQSYEQYF. CDR3 DNA sequence: TGTGCCAGCAGCTCGGGACAGTCCTACGAGCAGTACTTC.

This clone was detected only once. The genes are TRBV5-1 and TRBJ2-2; maybe TRBD2 (6 bases). The CDR3 runs to 15 residues. V was trimmed by 0 bases and J by 1 base, leaving 7 bases between them. Germline CDR1 reads SGHRS; CDR2 reads YFSETQ. The CDR3 sequence: CASSLVSGNTGELFF. DNA for the CDR3: TGCGCCAGCAGCTTGGTTAGCGGGAACACCGGGGAGCTGTTTTTT.

The chain is built from TRBV5-4 and TRBJ2-3; TRBD2 aligns across 10 bases. This CDR3 region has 15 residues. Germline CDR1 and CDR2: SGHNT and YYREEE (reference sequence). V lost 1 base, J lost 2 bases, and 1 base stayed unmatched. This CDR3 reads CASSLTSGITDTQYF. CDR3 sequence (DNA): TGTGCCAGCAGCTTGACTAGCGGGATCACAGATACGCAGTATTTT. The whole variable domain, remainder taken from reference TRBV5-4 and TRBJ2-3, is ETGVTQSPTHLIKTRGQQVTLRCSSQSGHNTVSWYQQALGQGPQFIFQYYREEENGRGNFPPRFSGLQFPNYSSELNVNALELDDSALYLCASSLTSGITDTQYFGPGTRLTVL.

V is TRBV29-1 and J is TRBJ2-1; D is uncertain. CDR1 and CDR2 from the germline V gene are SQVTM and ANQGSEA. Deletions cut 0 bases from V and 6 bases from J, with 9 bases between. The CDR3 runs to 13 residues. The CDR3 protein is CSVEDSHPNEQFF. The CDR3 DNA reads TGCAGCGTTGAAGATAGTCACCCCAATGAGCAGTTCTTC.

This chain joins TRBV4-1 and TRBJ2-2; the match to TRBD1 covers 7 bases. CDR3 length equals 16 residues. Germline assignment: CDR1 MGHRA and CDR2 YSYEKL. V lost 1 base to trimming and J lost 5 bases; unmatched junction nucleotides: 7. The CDR3 sequence is CASSQGGGRRTGELFF. In DNA, the CDR3 is TGCGCCAGCAGCCAAGGAGGGGGCAGGAGAACCGGGGAGCTGTTTTTT.

This clone turned up a few times. V usage is TRBV10-3 and J usage is TRBJ2-7; D gene uncertain. Germline V gene sequence: CDR1 ENHRY, CDR2 SYGVKD. The CDR3 loop spans 12 amino acids. Trimming cost V 2 bases and J 3 bases, with 5 bases left between them. CDR3 amino acids: CAISERVYEQYF. CDR3 in DNA: TGTGCCATCAGTGAGCGTGTCTACGAGCAGTACTTC.

The rearrangement uses TRBV25-1 and TRBJ1-5; 8 bases are a match to TRBD1. Germline loops: CDR1 MGHDK, CDR2 SYGVNS. V shed 6 bases, J shed 4 bases, and the junction held 8 bases outside the gene matches. This CDR3 spans 15 amino acids. CDR3 residues: CASSPSTGENQPQHF. In DNA, the CDR3 is TGTGCCAGCAGCCCTTCGACAGGGGAGAATCAGCCCCAGCATTTT.

The genes are TRBV14 and TRBJ2-7, with TRBD2 matching over 9 bases. The length of the CDR3 is 16 residues. With 5 bases clipped from V and 5 bases from J, the junction kept 13 bases outside the gene matches. The germline V gene encodes CDR1 SGHDN and CDR2 FVKESK. The CDR3 loop reads CASSFLRAGGLNEQYF. DNA for the CDR3: TGTGCCAGCAGCTTCCTAAGAGCGGGAGGATTGAACGAGCAGTACTTC. Based on the CDR3 plus reference TRBV14 and TRBJ2-7, the full variable domain is EAGVTQFPSHSVIEKGQTVTLRCDPISGHDNLYWYRRVMGKEIKFLLHFVKESKQDESGMPNNRFLAERTGGTYSTLKVQPAELEDSGVYFCASSFLRAGGLNEQYFGPGTRLTVT.

This clone has a handful of counts. The chain links TRBV4-2 to TRBJ2-2; 9 bases align to TRBD2. J lost 3 bases, V lost 2 bases, and 1 base had no gene match. The CDR3 length is 15 residues. CDR1 LGHNA and CDR2 YNFKEQ come from the germline V gene. The CDR3 region is CASSQRGGDTGELFF. The CDR3 coding sequence is TGTGCCAGCAGCCAACGCGGGGGGGACACCGGGGAGCTGTTTTTT.

This CDR3 is CAWRQGISYGYTF. CDR3 nucleotides: TGTGCCTGGAGACAGGGGATCAGCTATGGCTACACCTTC. This rearrangement joins TRBV30 to TRBJ1-2; the match to TRBD1 covers 7 bases. This CDR3 is built from 13 residues. Trimming removed 3 bases from V and 4 bases from J; junction bases left unmatched: 5. The V gene's germline CDR1 is GTSNPN and CDR2 SVGIG (reference sequence).

The J gene is TRBJ2-1, the V gene TRBV4-1; the match to TRBD2 covers 9 bases. CDR1 and CDR2 (germline): MGHRA, YSYEKL. V lost 4 bases and J lost 2; bases outside the gene matches: 6. The CDR3 is 16 residues long. The CDR3 loop reads CASSRASGKAYNEQFF. CDR3 bases: TGCGCCAGCAGCCGAGCTAGCGGGAAAGCCTACAATGAGCAGTTCTTC.

V usage is TRBV5-1 and J usage is TRBJ2-1; TRBD2 is a possible D gene (6 bases). V gave up 0 bases and J gave up 7 bases, with 17 bases separating them. The CDR3 contains 16 residues. Germline CDR1 SGHRS, CDR2 YFSETQ. The CDR3 DNA reads TGCGCCAGCAGCTTGGCACAGCGGGTGAATTTAAATGAGCAGTTCTTC. Its protein is CASSLAQRVNLNEQFF.

The chain joins TRBV11-2 to TRBJ2-5; a possible D gene is TRBD1 (6 bases). The J call may not be correct, given that the DNA end is closer to TRBJ2-7. The CDR3 loop spans 15 amino acids. Germline V lookup: CDR1 SGHAT, CDR2 FQNNGV. The CDR3 DNA is TGTGCCAGCAGCTTCGCCCCGGGACAAGTAAACGAGCAGTACTTC. This sequence encodes CASSFAPGQVNEQYF.

This clone was found a few times. This chain connects TRBV5-1 to TRBJ2-2; the match to TRBD2 covers 14 bases. There are 16 residues in the CDR3. Germline V lookup: CDR1 SGHRS, CDR2 YFSETQ. Unmatched junction bases numbered 4, after V lost 4 bases and J lost 5 bases. The CDR3 is CASSPRLAGGTGELFF. The CDR3 DNA sequence: TGCGCCAGCAGCCCCCGACTAGCGGGAGGGACCGGGGAGCTGTTTTTT.

This clone was counted a few times. The chain couples TRBV6-1 to TRBJ1-3, with D unclear. In germline, CDR1 is MNHNS, CDR2 SASEGT. This CDR3 is built from 17 residues. Trimming cost V 0 bases and J 0 bases, with 12 bases left between them. CDR3 DNA sequence: TGTGCCAGCAGTGAAGCCTGGTTCGGCGGCTCTGGAAACACCATATATTTT. It encodes CASSEAWFGGSGNTIYF.

The V gene is TRBV7-2, the J gene TRBJ2-3; 7 nucleotides line up with TRBD1. In germline, CDR1 is SGHTA, CDR2 FQGNSA. Trimming took 4 bases from V and 4 from J; bases not matched to a gene: 5. This CDR3 has 14 amino acids. CDR3 DNA: TGTGCCAGCAGCTCAAGACAGGGCCCAGATACGCAGTATTTT. Protein product: CASSSRQGPDTQYF.

The chain couples TRBV7-3 to TRBJ2-7; TRBD1 aligns across 9 bases. J gave up 3 bases and V 5 bases, and 11 bases lay outside the gene matches. CDR1 is SGHTA, CDR2 FQGTGA, per germline. The CDR3 is 16 residues long. The CDR3 DNA sequence: TGTGCCAGCAGCCCCCTAGGCGAGACAGGGGGCTACGAGCAGTACTTC. Amino acid sequence: CASSPLGETGGYEQYF.